Below, 12 T cell receptor beta chains from the same sample are listed, as sequenced in a study of T-cell memory formation after mild COVID-19. TCRdb used MiXCR to reprocess the 5' RACE reads, holding one entry per CDR3 protein. This sample has about 320,000 distinct CDR3 sequences, with around 15% found just once. What was sequenced was PBMCs or a T cell subset sorted from them (not recorded which). The receptor set was obtained from a man aged 18-30 years who had mild COVID-19 (a few samples of this study predate the infection). Cell type and time point are not known.

The chain links TRBV20-1 to TRBJ2-7; 12 positions match TRBD1. The CDR3 is made up of 13 amino acids. V trimming: 7 bases; J trimming: 7 bases; junction bases outside the gene matches: 8. Germline CDR1 reads DFQATT; CDR2 reads SNEGSKA (reference sequence). For the CDR3, the DNA is TGCAGTGGGTGGGGACAGGGGGCGCGGGAGCAGTACTTC. Translating gives CSGWGQGAREQYF.

The chain employs TRBV24-1 and TRBJ2-5; D may be TRBD1 or TRBD2 (5 bases each). CDR3 size: 13 residues. Germline CDR1 is KGHDR and CDR2 is SFDVKD. Trimming stripped 3 bases from V and 5 bases from J, with 9 bases between. CDR3 coding DNA: TGTGCCACCAGTGATGGGACGCGGGAGACCCAGTACTTC. Residues: CATSDGTRETQYF.

This clonotype was counted at least ten times. The chain joins TRBV7-2 to TRBJ1-1; D remains ambiguous. This CDR3 has 13 residues. Trimming removed 8 bases from V and 11 bases from J, with 21 bases in between. Germline CDR1 SGHTA, CDR2 FQGNSA. CDR3 coding DNA: TGTGCCAGCCAGAGGGAAAGAGGCACTGGGGCTTTCTTT. Residues: CASQRERGTGAFF.

This clonotype has only a few counts. The V call is TRBV4-3, the J call TRBJ1-5; maybe TRBD1 (5 bases). This CDR3 is 15 amino acids long. Germline V gives CDR1 LGHNA, CDR2 YSLEER. V lost 3 bases and J lost 5, with 14 bases in between. The CDR3 DNA sequence: TGCGCCAGCAGCCATAATCGAAGGGGAGATCAGCCCCAGCATTTT. Its protein product is CASSHNRRGDQPQHF.

The sample holds a few counts of this clonotype. This chain uses TRBV7-2 with TRBJ2-3; D gene uncertain. CDR1 SGHTA and CDR2 FQGNSA come from the germline V gene. Between the trimmed V and J ends, which lost 6 bases and 0 bases, there was a span of 7 bases. This CDR3 is built from 13 residues. For the CDR3, the DNA is TGTGCCAGCAGGCAAACAAGCACAGATACGCAGTATTTT. It is translated as CASRQTSTDTQYF.

The CDR3 reads CASSLPGGWDEQYF. The CDR3, as DNA: TGTGCCAGCAGCTTGCCGGGGGGATGGGACGAGCAGTACTTC. This sequence joins TRBV5-4 and TRBJ2-7, with 7 nucleotides matching TRBD2. Per the germline V gene, CDR1 is SGHNT and CDR2 is YYREEE (reference sequence). The CDR3 loop spans 14 amino acids. The V and J ends lost 1 base and 5 bases, in that order; junction bases with no gene match: 6.

This clonotype was picked up many times. The rearrangement joins TRBV10-1 to TRBJ2-7, with 9 bases matching TRBD1. The CDR3 extends over 14 amino acids. Trimming at V came to 5 bases and at J to 4 bases, leaving 6 bases not matched to a gene. From germline, CDR1 is WNHNN and CDR2 SYGVQD (reference sequence). DNA for the CDR3: TGCGCCAGCAGTCCCGGGACAGGGCCTTACGAGCAGTACTTC. Its protein is CASSPGTGPYEQYF.

This rearrangement joins TRBV15 to TRBJ2-7; 8 nucleotides match TRBD1. V lost 3 bases to trimming and J lost 9 bases; unmatched junction nucleotides: 16. Germline V lookup: CDR1 LNHNV, CDR2 YYDKDF (reference sequence). The CDR3 contains 16 residues. The CDR3 region is CATSRAYSDRGVPQYV. As DNA, the CDR3 is TGTGCCACCAGCAGGGCCTATAGCGACAGGGGCGTTCCGCAGTACGTC.

This rearrangement joins TRBV4-1 to TRBJ2-3; TRBD2 agrees at 9 bases. Germline-derived CDR1 and CDR2 are MGHRA and YSYEKL. V was pared by 1 base and J by 10 bases, with 9 bases of the junction left unmatched. The CDR3 covers 15 residues. CDR3 residues: CASSQGGGATESQYF. Written as DNA, the CDR3 is TGCGCCAGCAGCCAAGGCGGGGGGGCCACCGAGTCGCAGTATTTT.

The V gene is TRBV4-3, the J gene TRBJ2-3; TRBD1 agrees at 7 bases. V trimming: 1 base; J trimming: 4 bases; junction bases outside the gene matches: 8. The V gene's germline CDR1 is LGHNA and CDR2 YSLEER. The CDR3 consists of 16 residues. The CDR3 reads CASSQVGTAKPDTQYF. In nucleotides, the CDR3 is TGCGCCAGCAGCCAAGTAGGGACAGCAAAACCAGATACGCAGTATTTT.

This clonotype was recorded a few times. The V gene is TRBV25-1, the J gene TRBJ2-6; D not certain. Trimming pared 7 bases from V and 0 bases from J, leaving 4 bases between. The CDR3 is made up of 13 amino acids. Germline V gene data show CDR1 as MGHDK and CDR2 as SYGVNS. This CDR3 is CASMSSGANVLTF. The CDR3 region has the DNA TGTGCCAGCATGAGCTCTGGGGCCAACGTCCTGACTTTC.

J is TRBJ1-2 and V is TRBV12-3 or TRBV12-4; D uncertain. Trimming left V 1 base short and J 5 bases short, with 11 bases between. The CDR3 spans 14 residues. The CDR3 nucleotides read TGTGCCAGCAGTTTAGTTGCCCGGCTATATGGCTACACCTTC. Its translation is CASSLVARLYGYTF.